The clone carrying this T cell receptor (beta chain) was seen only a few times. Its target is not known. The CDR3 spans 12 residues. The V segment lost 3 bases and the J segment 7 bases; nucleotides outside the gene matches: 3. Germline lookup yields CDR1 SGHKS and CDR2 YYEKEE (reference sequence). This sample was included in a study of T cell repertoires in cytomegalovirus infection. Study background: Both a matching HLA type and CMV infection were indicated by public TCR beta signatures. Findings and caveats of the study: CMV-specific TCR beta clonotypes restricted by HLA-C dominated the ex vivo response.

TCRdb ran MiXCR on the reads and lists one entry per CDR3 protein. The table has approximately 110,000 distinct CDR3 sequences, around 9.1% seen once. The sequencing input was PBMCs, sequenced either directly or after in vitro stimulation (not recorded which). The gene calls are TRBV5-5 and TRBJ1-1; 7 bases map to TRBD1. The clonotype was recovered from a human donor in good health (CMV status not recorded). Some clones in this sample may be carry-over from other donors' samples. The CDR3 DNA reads TGTGCCAGCAGCTCCCGGGACAGTGAAGCTTTCTTT. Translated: CASSSRDSEAFF.